This is a list of T cell receptor beta chains from one sample in a study of blood T cell repertoires in COVID-19. Measured with immunoSEQ multiplex PCR; TCRdb has only the in-frame clones, and not every one. The sample records fewer than 45,000 clones, approximately 91% being singletons. The sample taken for sequencing was peripheral blood. The receptors stem from a woman in her 30s in a cohort sampled during active COVID-19. Each CDR3 is given without its conserved first and last residue. The D gene is left open where the match is weak.

cdr3_length: 14
v_call: TRBV5-1
d_call: TRBD1
cdr3_aa: ASSLRATGQGGELF

cdr3_length: 13
v_call: TRBV29-1
d_call: TRBD1
cdr3_aa: SVERTGGGTDTQY

cdr3_length: 13
v_call: TRBV6-6
d_call: NA
cdr3_aa: ASSVGVVSRNEQF

cdr3_length: 12
v_call: TRBV6-5
d_call: TRBD1
cdr3_aa: ASSPRDRSEKLF

cdr3_length: 19
v_call: TRBV9
d_call: TRBD2
cdr3_aa: ASSPRPGLAGGGPRTDTQY

cdr3_length: 12
v_call: TRBV5-1
d_call: NA
cdr3_aa: ASSLMRDTDTQY

cdr3_length: 10
v_call: TRBV29-1
d_call: NA
cdr3_aa: SVTQIQETQY

cdr3_length: 12
v_call: TRBV29-1
d_call: TRBD2
cdr3_aa: SVVLGGSGYEQY

cdr3_length: 12
v_call: TRBV2
d_call: TRBD1
cdr3_aa: ASKGGQLNEKLF

cdr3_length: 13
v_call: TRBV5-1
d_call: NA
cdr3_aa: ASSRRSGDTGELF

cdr3_length: 12
v_call: TRBV7-2
d_call: NA
cdr3_aa: ASSSFKSTDTQY

cdr3_length: 12
v_call: TRBV30
d_call: TRBD2
cdr3_aa: AWRLGGSKETQY

cdr3_length: 12
v_call: TRBV6-2/TRBV6-3
d_call: NA
cdr3_aa: ASSYSMENSPLH

cdr3_length: 15
v_call: TRBV3-1/TRBV3-2
d_call: TRBD2
cdr3_aa: ASSQVPSGRGTDTQY

cdr3_length: 14
v_call: TRBV19
d_call: NA
cdr3_aa: ASSTSYRAYSYEQY

cdr3_length: 9
v_call: TRBV20-1
d_call: NA
cdr3_aa: SARGPGPQH

cdr3_length: 13
v_call: TRBV5-1
d_call: NA
cdr3_aa: ASSLYSAVADTQY

cdr3_length: 12
v_call: TRBV5-1
d_call: NA
cdr3_aa: ASSSTAGREKLF

cdr3_length: 14
v_call: TRBV4-1
d_call: TRBD1
cdr3_aa: ASSPSGQGAGYGYT

cdr3_length: 12
v_call: TRBV6-5
d_call: TRBD1
cdr3_aa: ASSSGTGGHEQY

cdr3_length: 12
v_call: TRBV2
d_call: NA
cdr3_aa: ASSESGINQPQH

cdr3_length: 11
v_call: TRBV20-1
d_call: TRBD1
cdr3_aa: SASDRGKSEAF